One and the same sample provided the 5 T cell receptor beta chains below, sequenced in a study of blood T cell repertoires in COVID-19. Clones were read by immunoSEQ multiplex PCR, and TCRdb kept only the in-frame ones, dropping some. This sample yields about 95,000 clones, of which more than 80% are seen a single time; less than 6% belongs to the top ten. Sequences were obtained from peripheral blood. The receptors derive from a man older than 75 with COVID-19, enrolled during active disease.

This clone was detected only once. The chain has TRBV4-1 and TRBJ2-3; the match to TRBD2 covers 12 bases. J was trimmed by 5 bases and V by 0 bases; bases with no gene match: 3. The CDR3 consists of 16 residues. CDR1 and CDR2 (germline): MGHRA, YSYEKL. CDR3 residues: CASSQDSGLAGDTQYF. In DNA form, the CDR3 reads TGCGCCAGCAGCCAAGACTCGGGACTAGCGGGAGATACGCAGTATTTT.

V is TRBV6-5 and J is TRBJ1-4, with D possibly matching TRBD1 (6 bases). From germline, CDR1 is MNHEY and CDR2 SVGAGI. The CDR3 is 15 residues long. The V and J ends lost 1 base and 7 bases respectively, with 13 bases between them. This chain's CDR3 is CASSYFRGVGEKLFF. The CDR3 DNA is TGTGCCAGCAGTTACTTCAGGGGCGTGGGTGAAAAACTGTTTTTT.

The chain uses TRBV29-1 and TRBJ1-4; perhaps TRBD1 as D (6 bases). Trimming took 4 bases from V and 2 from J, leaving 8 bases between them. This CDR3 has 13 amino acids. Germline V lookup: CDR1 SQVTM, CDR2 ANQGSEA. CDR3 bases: TGCAGCGTTGTTACAGGGACTAATGAAAAACTGTTTTTT. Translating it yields CSVVTGTNEKLFF.

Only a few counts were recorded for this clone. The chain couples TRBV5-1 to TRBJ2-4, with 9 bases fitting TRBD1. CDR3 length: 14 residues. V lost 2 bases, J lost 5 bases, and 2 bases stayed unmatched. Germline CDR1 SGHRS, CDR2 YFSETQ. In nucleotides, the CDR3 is TGCGCCAGCAGCTTTCGGACAGGGGAAAACATTCAGTACTTC. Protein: CASSFRTGENIQYF.

CDR3 region: CASRAGQSPTNEKLFF. DNA of the CDR3: TGCGCCAGCAGAGCTGGACAGTCTCCAACTAATGAAAAACTGTTTTTT. The gene calls are TRBV5-1 and TRBJ1-4, with a weak D call TRBD1 (6 bases). The germline V and J ends were trimmed by 5 bases and 0 bases, with 14 bases remaining between them. This CDR3 is built from 16 residues. Germline CDR1 reads SGHRS; CDR2 reads YFSETQ.